These T cell receptor beta chains were read from a single sample in a study of cytomegalovirus exposure and HLA in healthy donors. Profiled with immunoSEQ multiplex PCR; TCRdb holds only in-frame clones, not every one. The table records some 140,000 clones, approximately 89% of them present only once. Sequenced input: PBMCs. These receptors came from a young woman in good health and CMV-seropositive. The CDR3 runs from the conserved cysteine through the conserved F or W.

V gene: TRBV30; CDR3 protein: CAWSVLAGVLETQYF
V gene: TRBV6-5; CDR3 protein: CASSTPTGFYTF
V gene: TRBV7-3; CDR3 protein: CASSLGLAGEQYF
V gene: TRBV11-3; CDR3 protein: CASSWTGLDTQYF
V gene: TRBV25-1; CDR3 protein: CASSGYRGDTEAFF
V gene: TRBV2; CDR3 protein: CASSEQGGEETQYF
V gene: TRBV15; CDR3 protein: CATSQSAGWETQYF
V gene: TRBV4-2; CDR3 protein: CASSQDWRVNTEAFF
V gene: TRBV5-1; CDR3 protein: CASSTGLAGGITDTQYF
V gene: TRBV9; CDR3 protein: CASSVLAGGLEGTDTQYF
V gene: TRBV13; CDR3 protein: CASSARAERVYGYTF
V gene: TRBV28; CDR3 protein: CASSLPGQVPADTQYF
V gene: TRBV5-1; CDR3 protein: CASSLEDRGNYGYTF
V gene: TRBV10-1; CDR3 protein: CASSESAGGSGELFF
V gene: TRBV28; CDR3 protein: CASSSLDRNYEQYF
V gene: TRBV13; CDR3 protein: CASSLSGTVDYGYTF
V gene: TRBV2; CDR3 protein: CASSAELGVGNEQFF
V gene: TRBV9; CDR3 protein: CASSVEGSGANVLTF
V gene: TRBV28; CDR3 protein: CASSFTSGYNEQFF
V gene: TRBV7-9; CDR3 protein: CASSLGVRGPEQYF
V gene: TRBV9; CDR3 protein: CASSNSPTGTEAFF
V gene: TRBV29-1; CDR3 protein: CSVEGAEVTQYF
V gene: TRBV10-1; CDR3 protein: CASSEGFSAYEQYF
V gene: TRBV2; CDR3 protein: CATRGWDRAPGELFF
V gene: TRBV28; CDR3 protein: CASSLQREVPDTQYF
V gene: TRBV10-3; CDR3 protein: CAISDTGANTEAFF
V gene: TRBV19; CDR3 protein: CASSTPGGFEQYF
V gene: TRBV19; CDR3 protein: CASSVVNGYYGYTF
V gene: TRBV7-9; CDR3 protein: CASSHIPGTGGDEQYF
V gene: TRBV18; CDR3 protein: CASSPQEGGGLDEQFF
V gene: TRBV6-5; CDR3 protein: CASRSPVASNEKLFF
V gene: TRBV5-4; CDR3 protein: CASSLVEGNTEAFF
V gene: TRBV30; CDR3 protein: CAWSATTGFNSPLHF
V gene: TRBV19; CDR3 protein: CASSIQQGETQYF
V gene: TRBV2; CDR3 protein: CASTERQESRGYTF
V gene: TRBV2; CDR3 protein: CASSARGDRASETQYF
V gene: TRBV5-1; CDR3 protein: CASSLTQGNRETQYF
V gene: TRBV9; CDR3 protein: CASSSTPSTEAFF
V gene: TRBV14; CDR3 protein: CASRLTTGAGELFF
V gene: TRBV5-5; CDR3 protein: CASSFPGLAGGSYEQYF
V gene: TRBV6-5; CDR3 protein: CASSYGPGSTDTQYF
V gene: TRBV5-1; CDR3 protein: CASSLLRDSNDYEQYF
V gene: TRBV28; CDR3 protein: CASSGQGVNTIYF